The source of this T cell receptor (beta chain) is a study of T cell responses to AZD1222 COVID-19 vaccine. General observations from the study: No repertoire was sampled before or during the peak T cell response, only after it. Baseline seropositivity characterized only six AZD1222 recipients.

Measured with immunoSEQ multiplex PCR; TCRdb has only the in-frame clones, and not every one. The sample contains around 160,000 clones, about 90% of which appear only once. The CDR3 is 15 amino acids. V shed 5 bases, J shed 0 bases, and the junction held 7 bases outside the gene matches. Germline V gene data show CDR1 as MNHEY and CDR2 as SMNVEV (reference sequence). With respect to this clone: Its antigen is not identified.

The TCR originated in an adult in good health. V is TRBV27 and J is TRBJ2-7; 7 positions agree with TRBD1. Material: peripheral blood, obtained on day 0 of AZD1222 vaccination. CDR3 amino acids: CASSPTGNPSYEQYF. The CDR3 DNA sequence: TGTGCCAGCAGTCCGACAGGGAATCCCTCCTACGAGCAGTACTTC.